This T cell receptor (beta chain) was sequenced for a study of low-dose radiotherapy and immunotherapy resistance in tumors (dated by TCRdb to between 2021 and 2024). For context, the study as a whole: In Cohort 1, 0.5 Gy per fraction was delivered every 2 weeks, and a total PTV dose of 6.5 Gy was prescribed. The trial did not randomize participants into treatment groups. Nivolumab was administered intravenously as a 240 mg flat dose every two weeks, and ipilimumab was administered intravenously at 1 mg/kg every six weeks. For Cohort 2, the dose was 1 Gy per fraction given every two weeks, adding up to 13 Gy in total across 26 weeks. Eight patients were included in the translational analysis, namely three from the first dose cohort plus the first five from the second dose cohort. Cyclophosphamide 200 mg/m2 was administered intravenously every two weeks, one day before each radiation and immunotherapy administration. Aspirin 300 mg was taken orally once daily by patients for four cycles, starting on cycle 1 day 1.

Details on this clonotype: The specificity of this receptor is unknown. No per-base quality is available; no much larger clone lies one base away.

The time point label, as the study defines it: after trial treatment. Interpreted using the paper, the treatment or condition label stands for: LDRT plus nivolumab, ipilimumab, low-dose cyclophosphamide and aspirin (RACIN trial). The donors took part in RACIN, a single-arm, phase I, dose-escalation trial that combined nivolumab, ipilimumab, aspirin, low-dose cyclophosphamide and low-dose radiotherapy. Patients were eligible if they had advanced solid tumors that were TIL-negative. The V end loses 6 bases and the J end loses 3 bases, and a stretch of 15 bases separates them. CDR1 MNHEY and CDR2 SVGEGT are derived from the germline V gene. The CDR3 spans 16 residues, from the cysteine through the phenylalanine. This entry keeps only the CDR3 DNA: 48 bases, framed from base 1. The reads were generated on an Illumina HiSeq 2500. To make first-strand cDNA, Superscript III was used along with a set of TRAV- and TRBV-specific primers so that both the TCRalpha and TCRbeta chains were covered. TCRs were amplified with Phusion for roughly 20 PCR cycles, with a constant-region primer paired with the adapter attached to the V primers. Amplification of the isolated mRNA was done with the MessageAmp II aRNA Amplification Kit, which involved a roughly 17-hour in vitro transcription at 37 degrees C. The Dynabeads mRNA DIRECT Purification Kit was used to isolate mRNA for TCR sequencing. Indexed Illumina adapters were added in a second roughly 25-cycle Phusion PCR, and the resulting products were purified with AMPure XP beads. The paper's processing steps were these. Custom Perl scripts pooled TCR sequences encoding the same protein, removed out-of-frame sequences and computed each clonotype's abundance. The analysis excluded TCR sequences that were supported by just one read. Repertoire metrics included Shannon entropy, Gini index, clonality, richness, and frequency of TCRs shared between repertoires. The public reads were quality trimmed at Q25 with fastp and then assembled into clones with MiXCR by TCRdb, keeping productive beta chains. Every CDR3 protein is listed once, alongside the most common genes and DNA of its rows. These V and J calls derive from TCRdb rather than the authors' analysis. Here the sample has 85,000 to 95,000 distinct CDR3 sequences; around a fifth occur a single time. Jointly, the top ten make up roughly 13% of the sample.

The TCR was taken from a female donor with ovarian cancer. Specimen: PBMCs, collected after low-dose radiotherapy plus immunotherapy. This receptor chain uses TRBV6-2 or TRBV6-3 and TRBJ2-6; the D gene is possibly TRBD1 or TRBD2, each agreeing over 5 bases. For the CDR3, the sequence is CASSRRGAGGANVLTF. The DNA is TGTGCCAGCAGCCGACGGGGCGCCGGTGGGGCCAACGTCCTGACTTTC.